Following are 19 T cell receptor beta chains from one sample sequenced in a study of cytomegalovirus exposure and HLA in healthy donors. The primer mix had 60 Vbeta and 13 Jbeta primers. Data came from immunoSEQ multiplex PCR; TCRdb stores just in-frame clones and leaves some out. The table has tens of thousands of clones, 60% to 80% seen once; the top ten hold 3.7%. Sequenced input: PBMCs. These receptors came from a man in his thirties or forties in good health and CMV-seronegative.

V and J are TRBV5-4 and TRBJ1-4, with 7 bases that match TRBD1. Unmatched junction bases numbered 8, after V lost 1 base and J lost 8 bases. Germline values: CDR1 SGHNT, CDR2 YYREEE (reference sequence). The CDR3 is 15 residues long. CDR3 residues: CASSLKSGGEEKLFF. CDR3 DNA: TGTGCCAGCAGCTTGAAGTCAGGGGGTGAAGAAAAACTGTTTTTT.

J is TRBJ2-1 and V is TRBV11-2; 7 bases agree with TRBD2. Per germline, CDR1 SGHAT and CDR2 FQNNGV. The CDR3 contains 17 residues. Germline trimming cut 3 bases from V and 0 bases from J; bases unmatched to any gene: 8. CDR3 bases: TGTGCCAGCAGCTTGTCGAGGGAGGGGAGCTCCTACAATGAGCAGTTCTTC. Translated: CASSLSREGSSYNEQFF.

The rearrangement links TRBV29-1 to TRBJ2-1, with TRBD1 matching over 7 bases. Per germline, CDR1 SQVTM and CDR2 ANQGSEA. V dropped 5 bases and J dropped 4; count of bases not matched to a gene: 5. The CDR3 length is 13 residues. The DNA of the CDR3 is TGCAGCGTTTCCGGGACAGAATACAATGAGCAGTTCTTC. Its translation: CSVSGTEYNEQFF.

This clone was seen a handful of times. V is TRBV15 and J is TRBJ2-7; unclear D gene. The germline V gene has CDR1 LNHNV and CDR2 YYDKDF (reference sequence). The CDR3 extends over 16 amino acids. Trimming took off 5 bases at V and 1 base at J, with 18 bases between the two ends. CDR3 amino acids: CATSQFRSYPSYEQYF. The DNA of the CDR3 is TGTGCCACCAGCCAGTTCCGTAGCTATCCTTCCTACGAGCAGTACTTC.

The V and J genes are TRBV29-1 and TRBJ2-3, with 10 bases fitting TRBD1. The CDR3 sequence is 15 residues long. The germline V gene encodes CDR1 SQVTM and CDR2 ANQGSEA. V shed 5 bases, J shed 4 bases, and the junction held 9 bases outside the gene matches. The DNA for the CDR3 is TGCAGCGTTCTACGGGACAGGGGATTGTCAGATACGCAGTATTTT. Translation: CSVLRDRGLSDTQYF.

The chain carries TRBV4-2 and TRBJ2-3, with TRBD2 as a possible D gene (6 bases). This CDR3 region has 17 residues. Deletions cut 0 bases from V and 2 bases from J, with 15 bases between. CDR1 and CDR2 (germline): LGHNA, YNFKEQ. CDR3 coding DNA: TGTGCCAGCAGCCAAGAGGGACTCCTAGCCTACACAGATACGCAGTATTTT. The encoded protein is CASSQEGLLAYTDTQYF.

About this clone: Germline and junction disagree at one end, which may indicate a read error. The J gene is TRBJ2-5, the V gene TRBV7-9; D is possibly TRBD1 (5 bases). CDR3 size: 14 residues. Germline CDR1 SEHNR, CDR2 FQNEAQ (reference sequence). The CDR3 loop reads CASSLGIGQGASNF. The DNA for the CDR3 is TGTGCCAGCAGCTTAGGTATCGGACAAGGGGCTTCGAACTTC.

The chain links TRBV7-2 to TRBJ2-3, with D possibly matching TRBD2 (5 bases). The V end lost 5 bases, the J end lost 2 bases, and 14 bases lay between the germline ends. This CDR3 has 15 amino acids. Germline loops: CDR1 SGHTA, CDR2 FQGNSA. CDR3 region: CASSPSGSHTDTQYF. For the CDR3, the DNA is TGTGCCAGCAGCCCCTCGGGGAGTCACACAGATACGCAGTATTTT. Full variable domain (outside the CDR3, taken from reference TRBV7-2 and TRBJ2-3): GAGVSQSPSNKVTEKGKDVELRCDPISGHTALYWYRQSLGQGLEFLIYFQGNSAPDKSGLPSDRFSAERTGGSVSTLTIQRTQQEDSAVYLCASSPSGSHTDTQYFGPGTRLTVL.

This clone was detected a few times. Written as DNA, the CDR3 is TGTGCCAGCAGCAGATCTAGTGCGGGGGAGGCCGGGGAGCTGTTTTTT. It encodes CASSRSSAGEAGELFF. This chain joins TRBV7-8 and TRBJ2-2; 7 nucleotides align to TRBD2. This CDR3 is built from 16 residues. CDR1 and CDR2 (germline): SGHVS, FQNEAQ. Losses at the gene ends were 5 bases for V and 6 bases for J; bases not matched to a gene: 12.

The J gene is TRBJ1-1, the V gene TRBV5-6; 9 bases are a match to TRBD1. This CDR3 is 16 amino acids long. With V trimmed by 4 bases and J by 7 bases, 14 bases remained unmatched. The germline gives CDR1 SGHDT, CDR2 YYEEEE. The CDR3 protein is CASSRLPGQGVIEAFF. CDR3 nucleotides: TGTGCCAGCAGCAGATTACCGGGACAGGGAGTCATTGAAGCTTTCTTT.

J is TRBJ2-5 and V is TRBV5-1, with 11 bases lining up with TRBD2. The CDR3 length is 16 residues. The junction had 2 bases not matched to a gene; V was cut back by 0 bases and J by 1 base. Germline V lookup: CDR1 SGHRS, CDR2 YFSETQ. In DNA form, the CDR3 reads TGCGCCAGCAGCTTGGATAGCGGGGGGGCCCAAGAGACCCAGTACTTC. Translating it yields CASSLDSGGAQETQYF.

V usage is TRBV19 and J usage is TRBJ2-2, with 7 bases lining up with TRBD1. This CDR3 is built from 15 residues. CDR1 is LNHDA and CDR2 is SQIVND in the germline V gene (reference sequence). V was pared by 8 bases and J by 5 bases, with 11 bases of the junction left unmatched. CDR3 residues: CASLGTQGRTGELFF. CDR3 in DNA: TGTGCCAGTTTGGGAACACAGGGGCGGACCGGGGAGCTGTTTTTT.

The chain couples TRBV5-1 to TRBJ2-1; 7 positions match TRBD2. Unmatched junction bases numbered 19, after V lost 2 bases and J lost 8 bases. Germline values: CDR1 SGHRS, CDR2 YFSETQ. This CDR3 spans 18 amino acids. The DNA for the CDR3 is TGCGCCAGCAGCTTTTGGCGGGAGAGGGTTCCGCACCACTATGAGCAGTTCTTC. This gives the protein CASSFWRERVPHHYEQFF. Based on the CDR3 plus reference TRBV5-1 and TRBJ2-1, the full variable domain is KAGVTQTPRYLIKTRGQQVTLSCSPISGHRSVSWYQQTPGQGLQFLFEYFSETQRNKGNFPGRFSGRQFSNSRSEMNVSTLELGDSALYLCASSFWRERVPHHYEQFFGPGTRLTVL.

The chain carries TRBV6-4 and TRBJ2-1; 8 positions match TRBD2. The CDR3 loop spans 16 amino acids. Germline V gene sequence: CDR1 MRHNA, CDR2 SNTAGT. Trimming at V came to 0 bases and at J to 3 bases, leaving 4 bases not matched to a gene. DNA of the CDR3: TGTGCCAGCAGTGACTCGATTAGCGGGGACTACAATGAGCAGTTCTTC. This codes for CASSDSISGDYNEQFF.

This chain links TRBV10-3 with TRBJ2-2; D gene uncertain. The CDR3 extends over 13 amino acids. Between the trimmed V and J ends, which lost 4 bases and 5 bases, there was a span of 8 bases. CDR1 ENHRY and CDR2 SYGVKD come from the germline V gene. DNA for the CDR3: TGTGCCATCAGTGTTGACGGGACCGGGGAGCTGTTTTTT. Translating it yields CAISVDGTGELFF.

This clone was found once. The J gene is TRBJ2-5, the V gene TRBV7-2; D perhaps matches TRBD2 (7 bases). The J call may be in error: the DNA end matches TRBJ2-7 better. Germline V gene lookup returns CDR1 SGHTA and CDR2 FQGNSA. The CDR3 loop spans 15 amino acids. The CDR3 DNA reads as TGTGCCAGCAGCTTACGAGGGGGGGGTGCGTACGAGCAGTACTTC. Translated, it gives CASSLRGGGAYEQYF.

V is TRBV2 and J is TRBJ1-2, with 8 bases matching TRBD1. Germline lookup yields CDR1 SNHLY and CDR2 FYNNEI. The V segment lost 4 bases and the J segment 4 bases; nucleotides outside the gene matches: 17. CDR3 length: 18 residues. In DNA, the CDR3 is TGTGCCAGCAGTGTGCAGGGAGCCGGGACAGGACCGTCCTATGGCTACACCTTC. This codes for CASSVQGAGTGPSYGYTF.

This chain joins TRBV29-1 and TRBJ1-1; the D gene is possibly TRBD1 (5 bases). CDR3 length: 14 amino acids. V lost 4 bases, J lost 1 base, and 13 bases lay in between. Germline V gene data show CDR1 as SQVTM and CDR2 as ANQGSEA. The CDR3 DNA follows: TGCAGCGTTGTAGGCCCGGGGGGGAACACTGAAGCTTTCTTT. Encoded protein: CSVVGPGGNTEAFF.

For the CDR3, the DNA is TGTGCCAGCAGACAAGGACTAGCGGGAGTCTTAGAGACCCAGTACTTC. Protein product: CASRQGLAGVLETQYF. The chain has TRBV7-2 and TRBJ2-5; 13 nucleotides align to TRBD2. V was pared by 6 bases and J by 4 bases, with 8 bases of the junction left unmatched. CDR3 size: 16 residues. Germline lookup yields CDR1 SGHTA and CDR2 FQGNSA.